The source of this TCR beta chain is a study of a mutant IDH1 vaccine in newly diagnosed glioma. The time point is: week 47, end of study. In every dose of vaccine, 300 ug of mutant IDH1 20-mer peptide was given alongside topical imiquimod. The CDR3 is 16 residues long. The V gene's germline CDR1 is LGHNT and CDR2 FRNRAP. The V segment lost 6 bases and the J segment 2 bases; nucleotides outside the gene matches: 12. With respect to this clone: Its antigen is currently unknown.

Generated by immunoSEQ multiplex PCR, the TCRdb table keeps only in-frame clones and is missing some. The top ten hold about 9.6% of the sample, which has 30,000 to 45,000 clones, 60% to 75% seen once. V gene TRBV12-5 combines with J gene TRBJ1-1, with 7 bases identical to TRBD1. Sample: PBMCs, taken from a glioma patient whose treatment included an IDH1 peptide vaccine. This sequence was found in a man in his forties or fifties with glioma. The CDR3 loop reads CASGAPRQGDNTEAFF. CDR3 bases: TGTGCTAGTGGCGCCCCCCGACAGGGCGATAACACTGAAGCTTTCTTT. Based on the CDR3 plus reference TRBV12-5 and TRBJ1-1, the full variable domain is DARVTQTPRHKVTEMGQEVTMRCQPILGHNTVFWYRQTMMQGLELLAYFRNRAPLDDSGMPKDRFSAEMPDATLATLKIQPSEPRDSAVYFCASGAPRQGDNTEAFFGQGTRLTVV.